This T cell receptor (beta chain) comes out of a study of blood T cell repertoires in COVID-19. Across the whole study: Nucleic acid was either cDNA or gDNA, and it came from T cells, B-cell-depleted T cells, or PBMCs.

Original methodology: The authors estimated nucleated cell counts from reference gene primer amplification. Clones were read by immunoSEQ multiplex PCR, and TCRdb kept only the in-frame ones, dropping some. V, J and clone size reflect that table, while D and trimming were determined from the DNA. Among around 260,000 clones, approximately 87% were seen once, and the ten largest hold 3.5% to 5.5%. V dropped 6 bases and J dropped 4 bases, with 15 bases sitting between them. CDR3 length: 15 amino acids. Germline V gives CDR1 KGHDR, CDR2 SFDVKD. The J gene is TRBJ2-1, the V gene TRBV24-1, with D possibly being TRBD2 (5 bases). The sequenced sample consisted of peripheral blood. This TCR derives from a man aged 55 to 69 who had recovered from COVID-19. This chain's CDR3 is CATSPNGAEYNEQFF. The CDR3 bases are TGTGCCACCAGTCCCAATGGAGCGGAGTACAATGAGCAGTTCTTC.